Shown below are 28 T cell receptor beta chains from a single sample sequenced in a study of blood T cell repertoires in COVID-19. This table comes from immunoSEQ multiplex PCR, and its TCRdb copy is limited to in-frame clones, with some not included. Here the sample spans roughly 210,000 clones, about 87% being singletons. Material for sequencing was peripheral blood. The origin of the receptors is a man aged 65 to 85 with acute or convalescent COVID-19.

The genes are TRBV2 and TRBJ1-3; D ambiguous. The CDR3 has 15 amino acids. CDR1 is SNHLY and CDR2 is FYNNEI in the germline V gene. V gave up 1 base and J gave up 0 bases, with 7 bases separating them. The CDR3 spells CASSEDLSSGNTIYF. The CDR3 bases are TGTGCCAGCAGTGAAGACTTATCCTCTGGAAACACCATATATTTT. Full variable domain (missing parts from reference TRBV2 and TRBJ1-3): EPEVTQTPSHQVTQMGQEVILRCVPISNHLYFYWYRQILGQKVEFLVSFYNNEISEKSEIFDDQFSVERPDGSNFTLKIRSTKLEDSAMYFCASSEDLSSGNTIYFGEGSWLTVV.

The chain employs TRBV7-6 and TRBJ2-2; TRBD1 aligns across 9 bases. This CDR3 spans 17 amino acids. Germline CDR1 SGHVS, CDR2 FNYEAQ. The junction had 12 bases not matched to a gene; V was cut back by 5 bases and J by 5 bases. CDR3 sequence (DNA): TGTGCCAGCAGCGCTCGTACCGGGACAGGGAGAACCGGGGAGCTGTTTTTT. Translated: CASSARTGTGRTGELFF.

V usage is TRBV28 and J usage is TRBJ1-5; maybe TRBD1 (5 bases). CDR1 is MDHEN, CDR2 SYDVKM, per germline. V was clipped by 5 bases and J by 2 bases, with 10 bases between them. The CDR3 is made up of 14 amino acids. CDR3: CASSPGGGNQPQHF. The CDR3 DNA sequence: TGTGCCAGCAGTCCGGGGGGGGGCAATCAGCCCCAGCATTTT.

The chain carries TRBV5-1 and TRBJ1-6, with TRBD1 matching 7 bases. Losses at the gene ends were 4 bases for V and 7 bases for J; bases not matched to a gene: 11. From germline, CDR1 is SGHRS and CDR2 YFSETQ. This CDR3 spans 16 amino acids. The CDR3 is CASSQTGQEMNSPLHF. The CDR3 DNA is TGCGCCAGCAGCCAGACTGGACAGGAGATGAATTCACCCCTCCACTTT.

The rearrangement uses TRBV5-8 and TRBJ1-2; D possibly corresponds to TRBD1 (5 bases). CDR1 is SGHTS, CDR2 YDEGEE, per germline. V was shortened by 5 bases and J by 3 bases, with 11 bases between the two germline ends. CDR3 size: 13 residues. For the CDR3, the DNA is TGTGCCAGCAGTGGCGACAGCTACTATGGCTACACCTTC. This gives the protein CASSGDSYYGYTF.

CDR3 in amino acids: CASSPTGVSYEQYF. The CDR3 DNA is TGTGCCAGCAGCCCGACAGGGGTCTCCTACGAGCAGTACTTC. This sequence joins TRBV9 and TRBJ2-7; 8 bases are shared with TRBD1. CDR1 and CDR2 from the germline V gene are SGDLS and YYNGEE. CDR3 length: 14 residues. Trimming at V came to 4 bases and at J to 0 bases, leaving 3 bases not matched to a gene. Based on the CDR3 plus reference TRBV9 and TRBJ2-7, the full variable domain is DSGVTQTPKHLITATGQRVTLRCSPRSGDLSVYWYQQSLDQGLQFLIQYYNGEERAKGNILERFSAQQFPDLHSELNLSSLELGDSALYFCASSPTGVSYEQYFGPGTRLTVT.

V usage is TRBV18 and J usage is TRBJ2-5; D possibly corresponds to TRBD2 (6 bases). V lost 1 base and J 4 bases, leaving 13 bases between the germline ends. CDR1 is KGHSH and CDR2 is LQKENI in the germline V gene. The CDR3 extends over 15 amino acids. The CDR3 region is CASSPRSGAGETQYF. The CDR3 DNA sequence: TGTGCCAGCTCACCACGGAGCGGAGCGGGAGAGACCCAGTACTTC.

Comment on this clone: One end of the junction does not line up with germline, which may come from a read error. CDR3 sequence: CASSPLAGFSYNEQFF. The CDR3 DNA follows: TGTGCCAGCTCGCCACTAGCGGGATTTTCCTACAATGAGCAGTTCTTC. The chain has TRBV18 and TRBJ2-1; 10 bases match TRBD2. The length of the CDR3 is 16 residues. CDR1 is KGHSH, CDR2 LQKENI, per germline. Together with reference TRBV18 and TRBJ2-1, the CDR3 gives the full variable domain: NAGVMQNPRHLVRRRGQEARLRCSPMKGHSHVYWYRQLPEEGLKFMVYLQKENIIDESGMPKERFSAEFPKEGPSILRIQQVVRGDSAAYFCASSPLAGFSYNEQFFGPGTRLTVL.

The V call is TRBV7-2, the J call TRBJ1-1, with D possibly matching TRBD1 (5 bases). With 3 bases removed from V and 10 bases from J, the gap between germline ends came to 15 bases. The germline CDR1 and CDR2 sequences are SGHTA and FQGNSA. This CDR3 spans 13 amino acids. The CDR3 coding sequence is TGTGCCAGCAGCTTTAGGATGCAGGGTATAGCTTTCTTT. Encoded protein: CASSFRMQGIAFF.

V is TRBV5-4 and J is TRBJ2-7; weak D call: TRBD1 (6 bases). This CDR3 is built from 16 residues. The V gene lost 4 bases and the J gene lost 0 bases, with 17 bases spanning the gap. Looked up from germline, CDR1 is SGHNT and CDR2 is YYREEE (reference sequence). In nucleotides, the CDR3 is TGTGCCAGCAGCAGTAAGGACAGACCAAGCTCCTACGAGCAGTACTTC. Translation gives CASSSKDRPSSYEQYF.

The chain uses TRBV24-1 and TRBJ2-1; D is perhaps TRBD2 (5 bases). The CDR3 is 12 amino acids. Germline lookup yields CDR1 KGHDR and CDR2 SFDVKD. Trimming took off 6 bases at V and 9 bases at J, with 11 bases between the two ends. DNA of the CDR3: TGTGCCACCAGTTCTTTTCGGGGTGAGCAGTTCTTC. This gives the protein CATSSFRGEQFF.

The genes are TRBV7-9 and TRBJ2-7; TRBD2 might be the D (6 bases). Trimming took 4 bases from V and 2 from J, leaving 12 bases between them. This CDR3 has 14 amino acids. Germline CDR1 and CDR2: SEHNR and FQNEAQ (reference sequence). The CDR3 nucleotides are TGTGCCAGCAGCTCCCTAGCGTCACCCTACGAGCAGTACTTC. Translating it yields CASSSLASPYEQYF.

This chain joins TRBV18 and TRBJ2-7; D perhaps matches TRBD2 (6 bases). The CDR3 is 16 amino acids. The V end was cut by 5 bases, the J end by 0 bases, with 17 bases between. Germline CDR1 is KGHSH and CDR2 is LQKENI. Here the CDR3 reads CASSGTGTGDSYEQYF. The CDR3 DNA follows: TGTGCCAGCTCAGGGACCGGGACTGGGGACTCCTACGAGCAGTACTTC.

The rearrangement uses TRBV7-8 and TRBJ1-1, with D possibly being TRBD1 (6 bases). V was pared by 1 base and J by 6 bases, with 15 bases between. The CDR3 is 15 residues long. Germline V gene lookup returns CDR1 SGHVS and CDR2 FQNEAQ. This chain's CDR3 is CASSLDRGARAEAFF. CDR3 DNA: TGTGCCAGCAGCTTAGATCGGGGGGCGAGGGCTGAAGCTTTCTTT.

The chain employs TRBV2 and TRBJ2-1; a weak D match, TRBD2 (5 bases). From germline, CDR1 is SNHLY and CDR2 FYNNEI. The CDR3 length is 15 residues. Trimming took off 4 bases at V and 4 bases at J, with 14 bases between the two ends. CDR3 DNA: TGTGCCAGCAGTGTGCGGGTAATGGGATACAATGAGCAGTTCTTC. Residues: CASSVRVMGYNEQFF.

J is TRBJ1-6 and V is TRBV7-9; D may be TRBD1 (6 bases). V gave up 6 bases and J gave up 7 bases, with 13 bases separating them. The CDR3 covers 14 residues. Germline loops: CDR1 SEHNR, CDR2 FQNEAQ (reference sequence). The DNA for the CDR3 is TGTGCCAGCAGTTCACAGGGCACAAATTCACCCCTCCACTTT. It is translated as CASSSQGTNSPLHF.

J is TRBJ1-6 and V is TRBV20-1, with D unresolved. The CDR3 has 14 residues. With 3 bases removed from V and 10 bases from J, the gap between germline ends came to 16 bases. CDR1 and CDR2 (germline): DFQATT, SNEGSKA (reference sequence). The CDR3 DNA is TGCAGTGCTAGTAAAATTACGGCACAGTCACCCCTCCACTTT. Translated: CSASKITAQSPLHF.

This clone was seen a handful of times. This chain uses TRBV19 with TRBJ2-1, with 9 nucleotides matching TRBD1. Germline V gene data show CDR1 as LNHDA and CDR2 as SQIVND (reference sequence). This CDR3 contains 15 residues. Trimming took 3 bases from V and 7 from J; bases not matched to a gene: 7. In DNA form, the CDR3 reads TGTGCCAGTAGTATGGGGACAGGGTGGGTGAATGAGCAGTTCTTC. Translating gives CASSMGTGWVNEQFF.

The chain links TRBV28 to TRBJ2-3; TRBD1 is a possible D gene (6 bases). There are 16 residues in the CDR3. Germline V lookup: CDR1 MDHEN, CDR2 SYDVKM. V lost 7 bases and J lost 2, with 19 bases in between. CDR3 residues: CASTLGPTGITDTQYF. CDR3 DNA sequence: TGTGCCAGCACCTTGGGGCCCACAGGGATCACAGATACGCAGTATTTT.

The chain carries TRBV14 and TRBJ2-3; D remains ambiguous. The CDR3 is 11 residues long. Germline assignment: CDR1 SGHDN and CDR2 FVKESK. V was cut by 5 bases and J by 7 bases, with 7 bases left in between. CDR3 region: CASSSLNTQYF. The CDR3 region has the DNA TGTGCCAGCAGCTCCCTTAATACGCAGTATTTT.

This sequence joins TRBV11-2 and TRBJ2-3; 7 bases align to TRBD2. This CDR3 spans 16 amino acids. The ends lost 4 bases at V and 4 bases at J; junction bases unmatched: 11. Germline CDR1 and CDR2: SGHAT and FQNNGV. CDR3 protein: CASSSNAWEGSDTQYF. The CDR3 DNA reads as TGTGCCAGCAGCTCGAATGCTTGGGAGGGATCAGATACGCAGTATTTT. Full variable domain (rest looked up from reference TRBV11-2 and TRBJ2-3): EAGVAQSPRYKIIEKRQSVAFWCNPISGHATLYWYQQILGQGPKLLIQFQNNGVVDDSQLPKDRFSAERLKGVDSTLKIQPAKLEDSAVYLCASSSNAWEGSDTQYFGPGTRLTVL.

V and J are TRBV19 and TRBJ1-2; D is uncertain. CDR1 and CDR2 (germline): LNHDA, SQIVND (reference sequence). This CDR3 comprises 14 residues. V was pared by 6 bases and J by 0 bases, with 11 bases between. The CDR3 sequence: CASRLTSSNYGYTF. CDR3 sequence (DNA): TGTGCCAGTAGATTGACAAGCTCTAACTATGGCTACACCTTC.

This chain joins TRBV3-1 (or the pseudogene TRBV3-2) and TRBJ2-1; unclear D gene. Deletions cut 2 bases from V and 10 bases from J, with 9 bases between. CDR1 and CDR2 from the germline V gene are LGHDT and YNNKEL (reference sequence). This CDR3 is built from 12 residues. The CDR3 here is CASSQSESEQFF. The CDR3 DNA sequence: TGTGCCAGCAGCCAAAGCGAGAGCGAGCAGTTCTTC.

This clone came up a few times. The chain combines TRBV3-1 (or the pseudogene TRBV3-2) with TRBJ1-1; 7 bases are a match to TRBD1. The CDR3 has 12 amino acids. The J segment lost 8 bases and the V segment lost 4 bases, leaving 4 bases of the junction unmatched. Germline V CDR1 and CDR2: LGHDT, YNNKEL (reference sequence). The CDR3 bases are TGTGCCAGCAGCCGGGACAGAACCGAAGCTTTCTTT. This codes for CASSRDRTEAFF.

This sequence joins TRBV11-1 and TRBJ2-1; D is perhaps TRBD2 (5 bases). The germline gives CDR1 SGHAT, CDR2 FQDESV (reference sequence). The CDR3 is 16 amino acids. V lost 5 bases and J 3 bases, leaving 17 bases between the germline ends. The CDR3: CASSPEGPSIYNEQFF. The CDR3 DNA follows: TGTGCCAGCAGCCCCGAGGGTCCTAGTATCTACAATGAGCAGTTCTTC.

The chain recombines TRBV6-5 with TRBJ2-1; 13 nucleotides agree with TRBD2. With V trimmed by 7 bases and J by 7 bases, 4 bases remained unmatched. Germline assignment: CDR1 MNHEY and CDR2 SVGAGI. There are 14 residues in the CDR3. As DNA, the CDR3 is TGTGCCAGCAAACTAGCGGGAGGGCCTAATGAGCAGTTCTTC. The encoded protein is CASKLAGGPNEQFF.

The chain recombines TRBV5-1 with TRBJ1-4, with TRBD1 identical over 7 bases. Germline loops: CDR1 SGHRS, CDR2 YFSETQ. This CDR3 region has 14 residues. The V gene end was trimmed by 4 bases and the J gene end by 13 bases; junction bases not matched to a gene: 13. CDR3 nucleotides: TGCGCCAGCAGCCCCGACAGGGTTGAGTATGGACTGTTTTTT. Translated, it gives CASSPDRVEYGLFF.

This chain links TRBV21-1 with TRBJ1-2; TRBD1, the table's D call, lacks a check against the DNA. TRBV21-1 is described as a pseudogene. The CDR3 is made up of 14 amino acids. As DNA, the CDR3 is TGTGCCAGCAGCAAAGGAACCACAGGGGACGGCTACACCTTC. It is translated as CASSKGTTGDGYTF.